This T cell receptor (beta chain) originates from a study of regulatory T cells in long-lasting Graves disease (dated by TCRdb to about 2021). Background on the whole study: In the newly diagnosed Graves' disease group, patients had been taking antithyroid drugs for less than 3 months. This study used TCR sequencing and RNA sequencing of peripheral blood to compare persistent Graves' disease patients against newly diagnosed Graves' disease patients. The study was conducted in China and was registered as a clinical trial. TCR sequencing covered about 13 persistent and approximately 20 newly diagnosed Graves' disease patients, 33 samples in total.

At the junction V is shortened by 1 base and J by 1 base, with 8 bases in between. Reading the germline V gene (reference sequence) gives CDR1 LNHNV and CDR2 YYDKDF. The CDR3 goes from the cysteine to the phenylalanine over 14 residues. Of all the DNA, just the CDR3 is kept, 42 bases in frame from base 1. At least ten counts were recorded for this clonotype. What antigen it recognizes has not been identified. The record has no base qualities; no much larger clone is one base away. Receptor libraries were prepared by multiplex PCR. TCRdb lists the instrument as Illumina HiSeq 4000. iRepertoire HTBI primers and Arm-PCR amplification of CDR3 regions were used to construct TCR beta libraries. Before sequencing, the PCR products underwent gel purification. Turning to the authors' computational methods: A total of some 65 TRBV and some 15 TRBJ segments were identified across samples and were used for gene usage analysis of CDR3 amino acid clonotypes. COPE and FqMerger were used to merge filtered high-quality paired reads into contigs. Contigs were aligned with BLAST to IMGT TRBV, TRBD and TRBJ reference genes, and CDR3 was defined per IMGT. Any clonotype with a frequency above 0.1% was classified as a highly expanded clone. Repertoire diversity was measured by Shannon entropy, and V-J evenness by the Gini coefficient. Clonotypes shared by more than one individual were considered public. TCRdb cleaned the public reads at Q25 with fastp, built clones with MiXCR and kept in-frame beta chains. Rows are unified per CDR3 protein, each entry keeping the most common DNA and genes. TCRdb assigned the V and J calls; the authors' analysis was not used. The sample includes approximately 440,000 distinct CDR3 sequences, with 16% observed a single time. Over 9% of the sample is in the top ten clones.

Study-level results and caveats: Only the TCR beta chain was sequenced and analyzed. TRBV28, TRBJ1-2 and TRBJ2-5 were preferentially used in persistent disease, while TRBV20-1 and TRBJ2-1 were favored in newly diagnosed disease. Compared with newly diagnosed patients, persistent Graves' disease patients had lower TCR Shannon entropy and fewer highly expanded clones, which suggests clonal expansion. The authors acknowledged the small sample size as a limitation that may reduce accuracy. Because the primary lesion, thyroid tissue, could not be accessed, the study looked at peripheral blood alone. Persistent patients shared more public clonotypes among themselves (fewer than 3,000) than newly diagnosed patients did (roughly 920).

In the paper's terms, the time point label means: newly diagnosed GD, antithyroid drugs for less than 3 months. RNA was extracted from PBMCs in TRIzol for both TCR sequencing and RNA sequencing. The diagnosis of Graves' disease followed American Thyroid Association guidelines. Patients were recruited from an endocrinology department in Xi'an, China. Each patient gave around 9 milliliters of peripheral blood, collected in an EDTA anticoagulant tube. Ficoll Paque Plus density gradient separation was used to isolate PBMCs, and no further T cell sorting was done. An Agilent 2100 Bioanalyzer and agarose gel were used to check RNA quality, and a NanoDrop 2000 was used to measure RNA concentration. The data also belong to a second study, concerning T cells in Graves' hyperthyroidism and ophthalmopathy. The second paper states: A patient counted as having stable Graves' hyperthyroidism if no progression to ophthalmopathy occurred over 18 months of follow-up. Hyperthyroidism patients were newly diagnosed, had a disease duration of under 2 months, and were aged 18 to 65 years. Any patient with an uncontrolled infection, another autoimmune disease, pregnancy or lactation was excluded. Diagnoses were based on clinical symptoms, serum thyroxine and TRAb, thyroid ultrasound and orbital computed tomography. A first-round RT-PCR of the TCR CDR3 used the HTBI primer set with the Qiagen OneStep RT-PCR kit. Most expanded thyroid clonotypes (frequency above 0.001) were also found in blood, which suggests that blood repertoires may mirror thyroid immune responses. Ophthalmopathy was separated from stable hyperthyroidism by a 13 V-J signature model, with around 90% sensitivity and 81% to 82% specificity obtained in cross-validation and 80%/75% obtained in testing. In validation, progression to ophthalmopathy was predicted by the model with more than 65% sensitivity and 72% to 85% specificity, a median of around 5.9 months before onset. TCR V-J signatures able to tell the groups apart were searched for in a discovery cohort of 100 patients, of whom about 40 had Graves' ophthalmopathy and around 56 had stable Graves' hyperthyroidism. An independent validation cohort of around 19 hyperthyroidism patients and approximately 16 patients who later progressed to ophthalmopathy tested prospective prediction of ophthalmopathy. The 75 to 100 discovery patients were randomly split 7:3 into training and test sets. In addition, the study compared T-cell repertoires in thyroid tissue and in blood from six Graves' hyperthyroidism patients. Once sampling was done, hyperthyroidism patients were given methimazole at a starting dose of 30 mg daily, whereas ophthalmopathy patients were given high-dose intravenous methylprednisolone. The libraries were constructed in a second round of multiplex PCR and then size-selected and purified. The libraries were sequenced on an Illumina HiSeq2000 using paired-end 100 bp reads. SOAPnuke was used to process the raw data, throwing out any read that contained adapters or uncalled bases, had a mean Phred below 15, or lacked an exact constant-primer or identifier match. COPE v1.2.5 was used to merge high-quality paired reads, and clonotypes were defined as unique nucleotide sequences. MiTCR v1.1 was used to align clonotypes to the IMGT TRBV, TRBD and TRBJ reference segments. The analysis was restricted to V-J combinations with a frequency above 0.0001, which together covered around 99% of the repertoires. The TCS score was defined as F50 (clonal expansion) divided by E x V (chaos), with BLOSUM62-based TCRdist calculated between CDR3 peptides within each V-J. Welch's t-statistics and random forest reduced approximately 520 V-J features to 10 to 15, which were used in a naive Bayes classifier (R e1071). No statistical method was used to fix the sample size in advance, and group allocation was not hidden from the investigators. TCR Vbeta CDR3 sequencing of 120 to 150 peripheral blood samples (over 40 ophthalmopathy, 70 to 85 hyperthyroidism and some 17 progressor patients) is reported in the paper.

The chain is encoded by TRBV15 joined to TRBJ2-7, with an unclear D gene assignment. The sample in question was peripheral blood mononuclear cells (PBMCs), obtained at new diagnosis, from a patient treated with antithyroid drugs. This receptor was identified in a man aged 40-55 years with Graves disease. Donor details come from another sample of the same person, matched by shared clones. At the DNA level, the sequence is TGTGCCACCAGCAGAGCTGGTCGGTCCTACGAGCAGTACTTC. Its translation is CATSRAGRSYEQYF.